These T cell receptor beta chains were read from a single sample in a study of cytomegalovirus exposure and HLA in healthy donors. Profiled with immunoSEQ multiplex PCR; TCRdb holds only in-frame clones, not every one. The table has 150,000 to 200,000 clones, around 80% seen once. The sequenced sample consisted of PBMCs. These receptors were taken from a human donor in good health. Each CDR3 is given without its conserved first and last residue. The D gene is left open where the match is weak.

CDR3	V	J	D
ASSFAGVADTQY	TRBV9	TRBJ2-3	TRBD2
ASSARTGGRDTEAF	TRBV9	TRBJ1-1	TRBD1
ASSLGTRGADTQY	TRBV5-1	TRBJ2-3	TRBD2
ASSLAPELTGSFQKLF	TRBV5-8	TRBJ1-4	TRBD1
ATKQGGVTEAF	TRBV10-3	TRBJ1-1	TRBD1
ASSAWGGGSTDTQY	TRBV9	TRBJ2-3	TRBD2
ASSGNSRSTDTQY	TRBV2	TRBJ2-3	.
ASSHRTGDEQF	TRBV4-3	TRBJ2-1	TRBD1
ASSYGELGLAGEQY	TRBV5-6	TRBJ2-5	TRBD2
ASSLLLGTGLTYEQY	TRBV4-3	TRBJ2-7	TRBD1